This T cell receptor beta chain was observed in a study of low-dose radiotherapy and immunotherapy resistance in tumors. This clonotype was found many times. Time point: after trial treatment. Treatment noted: LDRT plus nivolumab, ipilimumab, low-dose cyclophosphamide and aspirin (RACIN trial). Administered to the donors were nivolumab, ipilimumab, aspirin, low-dose cyclophosphamide and low-dose radiotherapy. TRAV and TRBV primers primed cDNA for both TCRalpha and TCRbeta. It was with a constant-region primer and a V-primer adapter that TCRs were amplified over around 18 PCR cycles. MiXCR, run by TCRdb on the reads, gives a single entry per CDR3 protein. The sample includes nearly 60,000 distinct CDR3 sequences, roughly 23% of them seen just once. The sequencing here drew on PBMCs, taken after low-dose radiotherapy plus immunotherapy. The receptor was derived from a male donor with prostate cancer.

The CDR3, as DNA: TGTGCCAGTAGTATCACTCCGTTGACAGGGGGTAATCAGCCCCAGCATTTT. It yields the protein CASSITPLTGGNQPQHF. The chain combines TRBV19 with TRBJ1-5, with TRBD1 identical over 9 bases. CDR1 is LNHDA and CDR2 is SQIVND in the germline V gene (reference sequence). J lost 4 bases, V lost 3 bases, and 10 bases had no gene match. The CDR3 is made up of 17 amino acids.